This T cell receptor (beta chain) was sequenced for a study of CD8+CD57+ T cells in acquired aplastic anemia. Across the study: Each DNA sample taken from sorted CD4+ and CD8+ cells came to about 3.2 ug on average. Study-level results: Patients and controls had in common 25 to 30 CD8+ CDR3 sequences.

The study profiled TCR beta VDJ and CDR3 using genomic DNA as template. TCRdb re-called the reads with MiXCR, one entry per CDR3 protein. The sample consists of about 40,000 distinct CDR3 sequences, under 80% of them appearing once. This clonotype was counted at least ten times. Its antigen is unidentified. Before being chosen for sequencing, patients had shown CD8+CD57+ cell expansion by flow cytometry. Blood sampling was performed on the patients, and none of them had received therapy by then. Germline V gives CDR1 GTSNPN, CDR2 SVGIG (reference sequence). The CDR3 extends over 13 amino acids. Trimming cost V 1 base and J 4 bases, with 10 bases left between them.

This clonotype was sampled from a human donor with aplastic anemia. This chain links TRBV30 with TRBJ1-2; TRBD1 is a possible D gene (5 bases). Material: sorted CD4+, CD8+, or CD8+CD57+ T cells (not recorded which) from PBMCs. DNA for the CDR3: TGTGCCTGGAGTGCGGTGAGGGGCTATGGCTACACCTTC. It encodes CAWSAVRGYGYTF.